This T cell receptor (beta chain) was documented in a study of Tregs in tolerant kidney transplant recipients. Notes on the study in general: This study did not directly address biological reproducibility.

CDR1 is MGHRA, CDR2 YSYEKL, per germline. V lost 1 base and J lost 8, with 24 bases in between. This CDR3 is built from 18 residues. On this clone itself: Its antigen is not identified.

Profiling relied on immunoSEQ multiplex PCR, and the TCRdb table lists in-frame clones only, not all of them. The table lists some 70,000 clones, roughly 89% of them singletons. V is TRBV4-1 and J is TRBJ2-1; D possibly corresponds to TRBD1 (7 bases). The starting material was CD8+ T cells from blood, obtained before the transplant. The receptor was derived from a human donor who received a combined kidney and bone marrow transplant. As DNA, the CDR3 is TGCGCCAGCAGCCAAGTGTCATTGGACAGGCATTCGGGGGATGAGCAGTTCTTC. Encoded protein: CASSQVSLDRHSGDEQFF.